The 2 T cell receptor beta chains below come from one sample, sequenced in a study of OX40 agonist ivuxolimab in advanced cancers. Profiled with immunoSEQ multiplex PCR; TCRdb holds only in-frame clones, not every one. The table shows 20,000 to 25,000 clones, with over 75% occurring only once. Source: CD4+ or CD8+ T cells sorted from blood, taken in a trial of the OX40 agonist ivuxolimab. All receptors derive from an adult with an advanced solid tumor such as melanoma, head and neck, liver or kidney cancer.

The chain carries TRBV9 and TRBJ2-7, with TRBD2 matching 7 bases. The germline gives CDR1 SGDLS, CDR2 YYNGEE. The CDR3 spans 14 residues. V lost 4 bases, J lost 5 bases, and 9 bases stayed unmatched. In nucleotides, the CDR3 is TGTGCCAGCAGCCCTGTGGCTAGCGGCCACGAGCAGTACTTC. It specifies CASSPVASGHEQYF.

This chain uses TRBV10-3 with TRBJ2-7, with D possibly being TRBD1 (5 bases). V lost 3 bases to trimming and J lost 3 bases, with 12 bases between them. Germline CDR1 is ENHRY and CDR2 is SYGVKD. This CDR3 comprises 14 residues. The CDR3 reads CAISDDRTHYEQYF. The CDR3 DNA reads as TGTGCCATCAGTGACGACAGAACCCACTACGAGCAGTACTTC.